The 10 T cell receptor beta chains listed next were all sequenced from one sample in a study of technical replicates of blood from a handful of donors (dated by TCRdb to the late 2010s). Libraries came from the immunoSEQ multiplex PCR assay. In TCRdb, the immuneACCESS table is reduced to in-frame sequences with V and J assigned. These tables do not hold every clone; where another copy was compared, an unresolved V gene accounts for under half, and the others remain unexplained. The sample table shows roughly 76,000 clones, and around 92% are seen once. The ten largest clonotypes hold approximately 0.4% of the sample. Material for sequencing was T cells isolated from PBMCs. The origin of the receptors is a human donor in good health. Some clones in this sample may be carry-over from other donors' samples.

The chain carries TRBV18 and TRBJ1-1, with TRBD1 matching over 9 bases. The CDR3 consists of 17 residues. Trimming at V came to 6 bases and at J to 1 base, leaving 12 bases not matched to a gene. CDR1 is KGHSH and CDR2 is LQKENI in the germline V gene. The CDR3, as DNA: TGTGCCAGCTCTCCGGACAGGGGATTTTCGGAGAACACTGAAGCTTTCTTT. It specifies CASSPDRGFSENTEAFF.

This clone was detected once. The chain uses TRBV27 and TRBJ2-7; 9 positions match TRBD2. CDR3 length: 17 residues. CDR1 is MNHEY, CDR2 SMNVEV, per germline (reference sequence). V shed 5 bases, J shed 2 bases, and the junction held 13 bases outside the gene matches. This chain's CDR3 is CASSPPLTSGRPYEQYF. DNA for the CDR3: TGTGCCAGCAGTCCACCGTTAACCAGCGGGAGGCCCTACGAGCAGTACTTC.

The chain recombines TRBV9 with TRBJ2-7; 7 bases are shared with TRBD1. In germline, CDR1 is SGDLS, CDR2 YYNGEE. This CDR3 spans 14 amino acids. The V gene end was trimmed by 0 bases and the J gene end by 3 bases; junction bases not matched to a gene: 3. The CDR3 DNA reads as TGTGCCAGCAGCGTAGGGGACAGTTTCTACGAGCAGTACTTC. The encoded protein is CASSVGDSFYEQYF. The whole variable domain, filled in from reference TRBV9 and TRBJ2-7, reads DSGVTQTPKHLITATGQRVTLRCSPRSGDLSVYWYQQSLDQGLQFLIQYYNGEERAKGNILERFSAQQFPDLHSELNLSSLELGDSALYFCASSVGDSFYEQYFGPGTRLTVT.

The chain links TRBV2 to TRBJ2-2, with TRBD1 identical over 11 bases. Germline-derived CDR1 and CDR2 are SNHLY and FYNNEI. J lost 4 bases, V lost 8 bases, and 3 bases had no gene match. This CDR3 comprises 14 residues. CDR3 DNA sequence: TGTGCCAGCGGACAGGGGGCATTCACCGGGGAGCTGTTTTTT. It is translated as CASGQGAFTGELFF. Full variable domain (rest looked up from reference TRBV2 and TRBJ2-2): EPEVTQTPSHQVTQMGQEVILRCVPISNHLYFYWYRQILGQKVEFLVSFYNNEISEKSEIFDDQFSVERPDGSNFTLKIRSTKLEDSAMYFCASGQGAFTGELFFGEGSRLTVL.

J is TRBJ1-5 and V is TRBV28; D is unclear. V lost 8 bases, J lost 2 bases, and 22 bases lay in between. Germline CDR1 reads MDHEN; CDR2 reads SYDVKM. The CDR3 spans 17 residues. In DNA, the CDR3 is TGTGCCAGCTCTTTAGTCGGGGTCGTGGTCCGCAATCAGCCCCAGCATTTT. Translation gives CASSLVGVVVRNQPQHF.

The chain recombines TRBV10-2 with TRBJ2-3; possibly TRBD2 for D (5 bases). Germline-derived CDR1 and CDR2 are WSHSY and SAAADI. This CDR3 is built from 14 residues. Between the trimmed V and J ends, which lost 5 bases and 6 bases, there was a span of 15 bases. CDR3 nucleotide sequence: TGCGCCAGCAGTACAGACCCGGGATTCGATACGCAGTATTTT. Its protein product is CASSTDPGFDTQYF.

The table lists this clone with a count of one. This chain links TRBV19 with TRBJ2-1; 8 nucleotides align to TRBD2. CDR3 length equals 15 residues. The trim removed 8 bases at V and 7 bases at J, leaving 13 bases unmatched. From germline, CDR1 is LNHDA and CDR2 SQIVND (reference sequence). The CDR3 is CASHPTSGSKNEQFF. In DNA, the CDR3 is TGTGCCAGTCACCCAACAAGCGGGAGTAAAAATGAGCAGTTCTTC.

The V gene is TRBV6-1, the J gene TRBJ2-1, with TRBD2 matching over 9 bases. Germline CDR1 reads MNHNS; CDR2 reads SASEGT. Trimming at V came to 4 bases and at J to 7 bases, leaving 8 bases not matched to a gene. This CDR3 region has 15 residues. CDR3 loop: CASSGIAGVRNEQFF. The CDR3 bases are TGTGCCAGCAGTGGAATAGCGGGAGTGAGGAATGAGCAGTTCTTC.

CDR3: CASSQDPWGTSGKETQYF. In nucleotides, the CDR3 is TGCGCCAGCAGCCAAGACCCTTGGGGTACTAGCGGGAAAGAGACCCAGTACTTC. The chain links TRBV4-3 to TRBJ2-5, with TRBD2 matching 10 bases. The CDR3 spans 18 residues. CDR1 and CDR2 from the germline V gene are LGHNA and YSLEER. The trim removed 0 bases at V and 3 bases at J, leaving 10 bases unmatched.

This chain's CDR3 is CASSSAPPLAGVGNEQFF. CDR3 DNA: TGTGCCAGCAGCTCCGCCCCTCCCCTAGCGGGAGTAGGTAATGAGCAGTTCTTC. The chain recombines TRBV7-3 with TRBJ2-1; 10 bases line up with TRBD2. The J segment lost 7 bases and the V segment lost 4 bases, leaving 16 bases of the junction unmatched. Germline V lookup: CDR1 SGHTA, CDR2 FQGTGA. There are 18 residues in the CDR3.